What follows are 18 T cell receptor beta chains derived from one specimen sequenced in a study of Graves' ophthalmopathy and Graves' hyperthyroidism. The authors amplified TCR beta CDR3 regions, and they did so from RNA transcripts for repertoire sequencing. After a first-round RT-PCR with HTBI primers, a second-round multiplex PCR was run. TCRdb ran MiXCR on the multiplex PCR reads and lists one entry per CDR3 protein. The sample carries approximately 1.2 million distinct CDR3 sequences, about two fifths recorded once. The sequencing input was peripheral blood or thyroid tissue (not recorded which). The receptors were sampled from an adult man with Graves' hyperthyroidism.

This chain uses TRBV11-2 with TRBJ1-3; TRBD1 matches at 7 bases. V trimming: 4 bases; J trimming: 3 bases; junction bases outside the gene matches: 9. The CDR3 extends over 16 amino acids. Germline assignment: CDR1 SGHAT and CDR2 FQNNGV. This CDR3 reads CASSSLQGEIGNTIYF. CDR3 sequence (DNA): TGTGCCAGCAGCTCTCTGCAGGGGGAAATTGGAAACACCATATATTTT.

As to this clonotype: A much bigger clone sits one base away, suggesting this may be a read error. Likely a read error: the CDR3 ends without its conserved phenylalanine or tryptophan. This rearrangement joins TRBV7-6 to TRBJ2-5; a possible D gene is TRBD1 (6 bases). The CDR3 is 14 amino acids. Trimming took 1 base from V and 5 from J, leaving 11 bases between them. Per the germline V gene, CDR1 is SGHVS and CDR2 is FNYEAQ. CDR3 amino acids: CASSLDRAKETQYL. The CDR3 nucleotides are TGTGCCAGCAGCTTAGACAGGGCGAAGGAGACCCAGTACCTC.

This clonotype has ten or more counts. CDR3 loop: CASVQDSSGNTIYF. CDR3 coding DNA: TGCGCCAGCGTACAGGACTCCTCTGGAAACACCATATATTTT. The chain recombines TRBV10-2 with TRBJ1-3; possible D gene TRBD1, 5 bases. Per the germline V gene, CDR1 is WSHSY and CDR2 is SAAADI. The V gene lost 8 bases and the J gene lost 0 bases, with 11 bases spanning the gap. The CDR3 loop spans 14 amino acids.

On this clonotype: This sequence may be a read error, since a much larger clone differs from it by one base. V gene TRBV7-2 combines with J gene TRBJ2-7; D ambiguous. Germline loops: CDR1 SGHTA, CDR2 FQGNSA. The CDR3 consists of 13 residues. CDR3 coding DNA: TGTGCCAGCAGCATCTTAGGCCTTTACGGGCAGTACTTC. The encoded protein is CASSILGLYGQYF.

The V gene is TRBV20-1, the J gene TRBJ2-7, with D hard to call. The CDR3 sequence is 15 residues long. Trimming shortened V by 0 bases and J by 2 bases, and 14 bases separated the two germline ends. CDR1 DFQATT and CDR2 SNEGSKA come from the germline V gene (reference sequence). CDR3 region: CSARDLQRETYEQYF. DNA for the CDR3: TGCAGTGCTAGAGATCTTCAAAGGGAAACCTACGAGCAGTACTTC.

For this clonotype: Likely a read error: the CDR3 ends without its conserved phenylalanine or tryptophan. It is unclear where the CDR3 begins or ends on the DNA, so no DNA is shown, and the CDR3 is as TCRdb lists it. V gene TRBV5-1 combines with J gene TRBJ1-4; the D call of TRBD1 is as the table states it, not checked on the DNA. The germline V gene encodes CDR1 SGHRS and CDR2 YFSETQ. Both ends counted, the CDR3 spans 10 residues. The CDR3 sequence: CASSLVGAGY.

CDR3 protein: CASGGLAGGLSYEQYF. CDR3 in DNA: TGTGCCAGCGGGGGACTAGCGGGAGGGCTCTCCTACGAGCAGTACTTC. This chain joins TRBV10-3 and TRBJ2-7; TRBD2 agrees at 16 bases. The CDR3 totals 16 residues. The V and J ends lost 10 bases and 0 bases, in that order; junction bases with no gene match: 6. Germline V gene lookup returns CDR1 ENHRY and CDR2 SYGVKD.

This clonotype was detected many times. V gene TRBV25-1 combines with J gene TRBJ2-7; D call uncertain. This CDR3 has 12 amino acids. V was pared by 4 bases and J by 3 bases, with 7 bases between. Germline V gene sequence: CDR1 MGHDK, CDR2 SYGVNS. CDR3 protein: CASSAVGYEQYF. The CDR3 bases are TGTGCCAGCAGTGCAGTAGGCTACGAGCAGTACTTC.

V is TRBV11-2 and J is TRBJ1-1; D is possibly TRBD1 (5 bases). The CDR3 has 18 amino acids. V was cut by 1 base and J by 4 bases, with 22 bases left in between. The germline gives CDR1 SGHAT, CDR2 FQNNGV. The CDR3 reads CASSLGAGRERRTTEAFF. The CDR3 DNA follows: TGTGCCAGCAGCTTAGGGGCAGGGCGGGAGAGACGCACCACTGAAGCTTTCTTT. Supplemented by reference TRBV11-2 and TRBJ1-1, the full variable domain reads EAGVAQSPRYKIIEKRQSVAFWCNPISGHATLYWYQQILGQGPKLLIQFQNNGVVDDSQLPKDRFSAERLKGVDSTLKIQPAKLEDSAVYLCASSLGAGRERRTTEAFFGQGTRLTVV.

This clonotype was seen many times. CDR3 sequence reads: CASRQNILPEAFF. In DNA form, the CDR3 reads TGTGCCAGCAGACAAAACATATTACCTGAAGCTTTCTTT. J is TRBJ1-1 and V is TRBV2; D remains ambiguous. The CDR3 is 13 amino acids. The V and J ends lost 6 bases and 6 bases respectively, with 14 bases between them. Germline CDR1 SNHLY, CDR2 FYNNEI.

The chain joins TRBV6-2 or TRBV6-3 to TRBJ1-5; D gene unclear. In germline, CDR1 is MNHEY, CDR2 SVGEGT. The ends were cut back, 7 bases at V and 3 bases at J, with 13 bases in the middle. This CDR3 contains 14 residues. The CDR3 reads CASNLGRNNQPQHF. The CDR3 DNA reads TGTGCCAGCAACCTGGGCAGAAACAATCAGCCCCAGCATTTT.

A word on this clonotype: A read error is possible here, since a much larger clone lies one base away. This chain links TRBV10-3 with TRBJ2-7; 11 nucleotides align to TRBD2. After removal of 6 bases from V and 5 bases from J, the junction contained 9 bases not matched to a gene. This CDR3 is 15 amino acids long. CDR1 is ENHRY and CDR2 is SYGVKD in the germline V gene. CDR3 region: CAISAEGLAAHEQYF. CDR3 in DNA: TGTGCCATCAGCGCTGAGGGACTAGCGGCCCACGAGCAGTACTTC.

This clonotype was seen more than once but under ten times. The V gene is TRBV4-1, the J gene TRBJ1-5, with 8 bases lining up with TRBD1. This CDR3 contains 15 residues. Germline V gene lookup returns CDR1 MGHRA and CDR2 YSYEKL. The ends lost 0 bases at V and 6 bases at J; junction bases unmatched: 4. CDR3 amino acids: CASSQDRGHVQPQHF. The CDR3 DNA reads as TGCGCCAGCAGCCAAGACAGGGGGCACGTTCAGCCCCAGCATTTT.

This rearrangement joins TRBV15 to TRBJ2-5, with TRBD2 matching over 7 bases. The ends lost 8 bases at V and 10 bases at J; junction bases unmatched: 10. Germline V gene sequence: CDR1 LNHNV, CDR2 YYDKDF (reference sequence). This CDR3 has 12 residues. CDR3 nucleotides: TGTGCCACCCAAGGGGAGGGACGATTCCAGTACTTC. Translating gives CATQGEGRFQYF.

This sequence joins TRBV20-1 and TRBJ2-7; D possibly corresponds to TRBD1 (7 bases). This CDR3 spans 14 amino acids. Germline V gene data show CDR1 as DFQATT and CDR2 as SNEGSKA (reference sequence). The germline V and J ends were trimmed by 3 bases and 6 bases, with 18 bases remaining between them. In DNA, the CDR3 is TGCAGTGCTAGTACGGGCGGGACAGCCATCGAGCAGTACTTC. This gives the protein CSASTGGTAIEQYF.

Comment on this clonotype: This may arise from a read error, as a much more abundant clone is one base away. V and J are TRBV20-1 and TRBJ1-4, with 9 bases that match TRBD1. The trim removed 6 bases at V and 8 bases at J, leaving 13 bases unmatched. The CDR3 consists of 15 residues. Germline CDR1 is DFQATT and CDR2 is SNEGSKA (reference sequence). The DNA for the CDR3 is TGCAGTGCCCCCGGGGCAGGACAGGGGAACGAAAAACTGTTTTTT. Its translation: CSAPGAGQGNEKLFF.

This clonotype was found many times. This chain connects TRBV7-2 to TRBJ2-2, with unresolved D. The CDR3 covers 13 residues. Germline values: CDR1 SGHTA, CDR2 FQGNSA. Trimming shortened V by 5 bases and J by 7 bases, and 11 bases separated the two germline ends. The CDR3 DNA reads as TGTGCCAGCAGCCGGACGTCTTACGGGGAGCTGTTTTTT. Its protein is CASSRTSYGELFF. Drawing the rest from reference TRBV7-2 and TRBJ2-2, the complete variable domain is GAGVSQSPSNKVTEKGKDVELRCDPISGHTALYWYRQSLGQGLEFLIYFQGNSAPDKSGLPSDRFSAERTGGSVSTLTIQRTQQEDSAVYLCASSRTSYGELFFGEGSRLTVL.

The sample holds a few counts of this clonotype. The rearrangement links TRBV20-1 to TRBJ1-1; a possible D gene is TRBD1 (5 bases). Germline V gene lookup returns CDR1 DFQATT and CDR2 SNEGSKA (reference sequence). CDR3 size: 14 residues. V lost 0 bases and J lost 2, with 10 bases in between. CDR3 sequence: CSARDTTVNTEAFF. In DNA form, the CDR3 reads TGCAGTGCTAGAGATACGACAGTAAACACTGAAGCTTTCTTT.